This T cell receptor (beta chain) was identified in a study of cytomegalovirus exposure and HLA in healthy donors. The germline V gene encodes CDR1 SGHTA and CDR2 FQGNSA. The CDR3 is made up of 14 amino acids. The V end lost 1 base, the J end lost 3 bases, and 9 bases lay between the germline ends. About this clone itself: What it binds is not known.

Overall study results and limits: In vitro checks showed that a few CMV-associated chains really do target CMV antigens. Cytomegalovirus status, reportedly, was diagnosed with high specificity and sensitivity by the classifier. The study listed about 150 cytomegalovirus-associated TCR beta chains.

The donors were in the roughly 130-subject validation cohort, distinct from the roughly 600-subject first cohort. Profiled with immunoSEQ multiplex PCR; TCRdb holds only in-frame clones, not every one. The profile shows under 350,000 clones, 80% to 90% of them singletons. This clonotype originated in a woman aged 18-29 years in good health and CMV-seronegative. This chain uses TRBV7-2 with TRBJ1-1, with D possibly TRBD1 on 6 matching bases. Material: PBMCs. This CDR3 is CASSLDTGYTEAFF. The CDR3 nucleotides are TGTGCCAGCAGCTTAGATACAGGGTACACTGAAGCTTTCTTT. The complete variable domain, with remaining parts taken from reference TRBV7-2 and TRBJ1-1, reads GAGVSQSPSNKVTEKGKDVELRCDPISGHTALYWYRQSLGQGLEFLIYFQGNSAPDKSGLPSDRFSAERTGGSVSTLTIQRTQQEDSAVYLCASSLDTGYTEAFFGQGTRLTVV.